Presented here are 7 T cell receptor beta chains from one specimen sequenced in a study of T cell repertoires in cytomegalovirus infection (dated by TCRdb to between 2018 and 2021). For sequencing, an Illumina HiSeq 1500 was employed. Through fastp at Q25 and MiXCR, TCRdb rebuilt clones from the public reads, retaining in-frame beta chains. Rows matching on CDR3 protein sequence are summarized as one entry with the most common DNA and genes. The sample data list about 140,000 distinct CDR3 sequences, and about 6.5% of these were observed just once. The ten largest clones add up to roughly 17% of the sample. Sequencing input: PBMCs. The receptors were sampled from a human donor in good health (CMV status not recorded). Some clones in this sample may be carry-over from other donors' samples.

This chain connects TRBV19 to TRBJ1-5, with a tentative D call TRBD1 (5 bases). The V gene lost 6 bases and the J gene lost 2 bases, with 11 bases spanning the gap. The CDR3 extends over 14 amino acids. Germline lookup yields CDR1 LNHDA and CDR2 SQIVND (reference sequence). The CDR3 loop reads CASRFGAGNQPQHF. Written as DNA, the CDR3 is TGTGCCAGTAGGTTCGGGGCGGGCAATCAGCCCCAGCATTTT.

This clonotype was seen many times. This chain links TRBV7-8 with TRBJ2-7; tentatively, D is TRBD1 (6 bases). With 5 bases removed from V and 6 bases from J, the gap between germline ends came to 14 bases. The germline CDR1 and CDR2 sequences are SGHVS and FQNEAQ. The CDR3 covers 13 residues. Here the CDR3 DNA reads TGTGCCAGCAGCCTCCAGTTGGGGGCCGAGCAGTACTTC. Translation: CASSLQLGAEQYF.

In its sample, this clonotype was seen many times. The CDR3 coding sequence is TGTGCCAGCAGCTTAGTTGGGACAGGGGAGGAAGCTTTCTTT. Encoded protein: CASSLVGTGEEAFF. The gene calls are TRBV7-2 and TRBJ1-1; TRBD1 agrees at 10 bases. This CDR3 contains 14 residues. Germline V CDR1 and CDR2: SGHTA, FQGNSA. J was trimmed by 8 bases and V by 1 base; bases with no gene match: 4.

This clonotype was detected many times. The chain has TRBV2 and TRBJ2-5; 7 nucleotides match TRBD1. This CDR3 region has 15 residues. The V segment lost 5 bases and the J segment 2 bases; nucleotides outside the gene matches: 8. The germline V gene has CDR1 SNHLY and CDR2 FYNNEI. This CDR3 reads CASSIGDSHQETQYF. In nucleotides, the CDR3 is TGTGCCAGCAGTATCGGGGACAGCCATCAAGAGACCCAGTACTTC.

This clonotype has ten or more counts. This chain's CDR3 is CASSLEGGIAYNEQFF. CDR3 DNA sequence: TGTGCCAGCAGCTTAGAGGGGGGTATCGCCTACAATGAGCAGTTCTTC. The chain carries TRBV7-2 and TRBJ2-1; D may correspond to TRBD1 or TRBD2 (6 bases each). Germline lookup yields CDR1 SGHTA and CDR2 FQGNSA. This CDR3 has 16 residues. V shed 1 base and J shed 2 bases, with 12 bases lying between them.

This clonotype has a count of ten or more. V usage is TRBV29-1 and J usage is TRBJ1-2; TRBD1 matches at 7 bases. CDR3 length: 13 amino acids. Germline assignment: CDR1 SQVTM and CDR2 ANQGSEA. V shed 2 bases and J 3 bases; nucleotides not matched to a gene: 3. The CDR3 reads CSVENRGHYGYTF. In DNA form, the CDR3 reads TGCAGCGTTGAAAACAGGGGCCACTATGGCTACACCTTC.

This clonotype appeared a few times. J is TRBJ2-1 and V is TRBV4-1, with 8 bases that match TRBD2. The V and J ends lost 0 bases and 12 bases, in that order; junction bases with no gene match: 10. CDR3 length equals 15 residues. Germline V lookup: CDR1 MGHRA, CDR2 YSYEKL. CDR3 protein: CASSQESGGTTGQFF. CDR3 coding DNA: TGCGCCAGCAGCCAAGAGTCGGGGGGGACCACTGGGCAGTTCTTC.